These T cell receptor beta chains were read from a single sample in a study of post-analysis software for immune sequencing data. In TCRdb, the PCR reads were re-called with MiXCR into one record per CDR3 protein. Among around 710,000 distinct CDR3 sequences, 40% to 55% were seen once, and the ten largest hold around 4.7%. Material: blood. These receptors were obtained from a girl aged 5-17 years with multiple sclerosis. The CDR3 runs from the conserved cysteine through the conserved F or W. Each record gives: V gene, CDR3 protein.

TRBV29-1 | CSVGGGWLNTDTQYF
TRBV6-2/TRBV6-3 | CASSSSGSAKNIQYF
TRBV15 | CATSRVRGLSDKQFF
TRBV5-1 | CASSHGLAGEKINEQFF
TRBV4-2 | CASSQGLAGKDEQYF
TRBV5-1 | CASSPVVSEGETQYF
TRBV2 | CASDGGTPLDYEQYF
TRBV14 | CASSQDEGQVNYGYTF
TRBV19 | CASSVRWENYGYTF
TRBV3-1 | CASSQDSWGEGTEAFF
TRBV12-3/TRBV12-4 | CASSLAHPGLDEQFF
TRBV21-1 | CASSPLSGLAGAPSRAAQETQYF
TRBV2 | CATSTGTPYEQYF
TRBV20-1 | CSARSYAGQASLYEQYF
TRBV7-2 | CASSVGVYEQYF
TRBV12-3/TRBV12-4 | CASRRDLKDTQYF
TRBV4-1 | CASSQEPGDLYEQYF
TRBV29-1 | CSVAGYRNTGELFF
TRBV2 | CASSLKGPQGPPGNEQYF
TRBV12-3/TRBV12-4 | CASTEGSNYSYTF
TRBV7-9 | CASSLASHEQYF
TRBV7-9 | CASSYSAGSLKSTDTQYF
TRBV7-3 | CASSTSRGSYNEQFF
TRBV12-3/TRBV12-4 | CASSQGHPTGYTF
TRBV12-3/TRBV12-4 | CASSLGSGDPGRKTQYF
TRBV11-3 | CASSLPTGLAAKNIQYF
TRBV29-1 | CSVEESGTSELTDTQYF
TRBV28 | CATEDTVGGYTF
TRBV4-2 | CASSQDTALAGGPAETQYF
TRBV11-3 | CASSEEGTGGFNEQYF
TRBV7-2 | CASSPPTSGKKFF
TRBV4-3 | CASSQGSPGDHEQYF
TRBV12-3/TRBV12-4 | CASSLDGTSGSAETQYF
TRBV7-9 | CASSLGEGLGEKLFF
TRBV7-6 | CASVPLVGTGELFF
TRBV11-3 | CASSSPFSGRDETQYF
TRBV28 | CASSLYYDRKIHF
TRBV20-1 | CSAVIAEPRYNEQFF
TRBV3-1 | CASSSPTGAGYGYTF
TRBV28 | CASSGRTGNRLFF
TRBV12-3/TRBV12-4 | CASSYYPGLAGENEQFF
TRBV27 | CASGSAGGEQFF
TRBV24-1 | CATSALDYPETQYF
TRBV7-9 | CASSFLGSAEDTQYF
TRBV28 | CASSSHSLALSGKGYTF
TRBV7-3 | CASSFFSGSDTQYF
TRBV27 | CASSDYRGGYTF
TRBV12-3/TRBV12-4 | CASRMTVQETQYF
TRBV12-3/TRBV12-4 | CASSFSQETGLNTEAFF
TRBV6-4 | CASSGTSGSHEQFF
TRBV7-2 | CASSFAGGPSTDTRYF
TRBV7-8 | CASSFGRATYNEQFF
TRBV5-5 | CASSLGQGGNQPQHF
TRBV20-1 | CSARERGSTEQFF